This is a list of T cell receptor beta chains from one sample in a study of T-cell reconstitution after alpha-beta-depleted transplantation in children. TCRdb called the PCR reads again in MiXCR, with one record for every CDR3 protein. The table includes under 250,000 distinct CDR3 sequences, roughly 15% detected once. The source was PBMCs, mostly from graft donor cells, collected 360 days after TCRalphabeta/CD19-depleted stem cell transplant. The receptors derive from a male patient aged 2-15 years who had a stem cell transplant for acute lymphoblastic leukemia, so the T cells may come from the graft donor. CDR3s include the opening cysteine and the closing phenylalanine or tryptophan. The order of the fields is V gene, J gene, D gene, clone size, CDR3 length, CDR3 DNA, CDR3 protein. The D gene is left open where the match is weak. Size is omitted from some rows. Given values are once, few, many or a class for expanded clones.

>TRBV9|TRBJ1-3|.|few|14
TGTGCCAGCAGCCCCCAAAGGTCTGGAAACACCATATATTTT
CASSPQRSGNTIYF
>TRBV12-3/TRBV12-4|TRBJ1-4|.|many|15
TGTGCCAGCAGTTTTTATTGGGCAACTAATGAAAAACTGTTTTTT
CASSFYWATNEKLFF
>TRBV29-1|TRBJ2-3|.|few|12
TGCAGCGTCCACGGACACGGGGATACGCAGTATTTT
CSVHGHGDTQYF
>TRBV5-1|TRBJ2-2|TRBD1|.|17
TGCGCCAGCAGCTCCCCCGGGACAGGGAAAGGGACCGGGGAGCTGTTTTTT
CASSSPGTGKGTGELFF
>TRBV27|TRBJ2-2|TRBD2|few|15
TGTGCCAGCCGACTTAGCGGGGCGAACACCGGGGAGCTGTTTTTT
CASRLSGANTGELFF
>TRBV7-9|TRBJ2-1|.|.|13
TGTGCCAGCAGCTTGGGGACGGGGAATGAGCAGTTCTTC
CASSLGTGNEQFF
>TRBV5-1|TRBJ2-2|.|.|18
TGCGCCAGCAGCTTGAGGGGGACGGTTCCCGGGTACACCGGGGAGCTGTTTTTT
CASSLRGTVPGYTGELFF
>TRBV5-6|TRBJ2-1|.|.|15
TGTGCCAGCAGCTCAGGCCAACGGTTCTACAATGAGCAGTTCTTC
CASSSGQRFYNEQFF
>TRBV20-1|TRBJ1-1|.|.|12
TGCAGTGCTCAAAGACAGAACACTGAAGCTTTCTTT
CSAQRQNTEAFF
>TRBV11-1|TRBJ2-1|TRBD1|.|21
TGTGCCAGCAGCCCGGGGTTGTTAACAGGGGAAAGGGTAGTGCCGGTCAATGAGCAGTTCTTC
CASSPGLLTGERVVPVNEQFF
>TRBV28|TRBJ2-2|.|few|14
TGTGCCAGCAGTATACGCCCGAACACCGGGGAGCTGTTTTTT
CASSIRPNTGELFF
>TRBV6-5|TRBJ2-3|TRBD1|many|15
TGTGCCAGCAGTTACTCGAGACAGGGGTCGAATACGCAGTATTTT
CASSYSRQGSNTQYF
>TRBV14|TRBJ2-7|.|.|13
TGTGCCAGCAGCCGACAGAGCTACTACGAGCAGTACTTC
CASSRQSYYEQYF
>TRBV29-1|TRBJ2-7|.|.|9
TGCAGCTATGTCCGACGGGAAAACTTC
CSYVRRENF
>TRBV5-1|TRBJ2-1|TRBD2|.|15
TGCGCCAGCAGCTTCCTAGCGGGAGAGGTTTATGAGCAGTTCTTC
CASSFLAGEVYEQFF
>TRBV5-6|TRBJ2-1|.|few|17
TGTGCCAGCAGCACCGCCCCCGGGACATACTACTACAATGAGCAGTTCTTC
CASSTAPGTYYYNEQFF
>TRBV6-1|TRBJ2-4|.|.|14
TGTGCCAGCAGGGCAGGGCTAGCCAAAAACATTCAGTACTTC
CASRAGLAKNIQYF
>TRBV29-1|TRBJ2-6|.|few|13
TGCAGCGCGGAACACTCTGGGGCCAACGTCCTGACTTTC
CSAEHSGANVLTF
>TRBV21-1|TRBJ2-5|.|few|15
TGTGCCAGCAGCAATCCCCAGGGGATGATGGAGACCCAGTACTTC
CASSNPQGMMETQYF
>TRBV12-5|TRBJ1-1|.|few|16
TGTGCTAGTGGTTTGAGAAGATGGGAGGGGGGGACTGAAGCTTTCTTT
CASGLRRWEGGTEAFF
>TRBV5-1|TRBJ1-2|.|.|13
TGCGCCAGCAGCTTGGAGGCGGCCTATGGCTACACCTTC
CASSLEAAYGYTF
>TRBV28|TRBJ2-3|.|.|10
TGTGCCAGCAGGGGAGATACGCAGTATTTT
CASRGDTQYF
>TRBV5-4|TRBJ2-3|.|few|15
TGTGCCAGCAGCTTGATAGGGGGGGGCACAGATACGCAGTATTTT
CASSLIGGGTDTQYF
>TRBV7-2|TRBJ2-3|.|.|12
TGTGCCAGCAGCTTAGATGAGGATACGCAGTATTTT
CASSLDEDTQYF
>TRBV7-7|TRBJ2-5|.|few|14
TGTGCTAGCAGCCCTGCGGGGTTGCAGGAGACCCAGTACTTC
CASSPAGLQETQYF
>TRBV2|TRBJ2-7|.|.|10
TGTGCCAGCAGGGGGTACGAGCAGTACTTC
CASRGYEQYF
>TRBV7-9|TRBJ1-4|.|.|14
TGTGCCAGCAGCCCATCCGAAGCGGGTGAAAAACTGTTTTTT
CASSPSEAGEKLFF
>TRBV9|TRBJ1-1|TRBD1|.|16
TGTGCCAGCAGCGTGGAGCCCGGGACAGCAAACACTGAAGCTTTCTTT
CASSVEPGTANTEAFF
>TRBV5-1|TRBJ2-6|.|few|17
TGCGCCAGCGCCTACGACCTAACGATATCTGGGGCCAACGTCCTGACTTTC
CASAYDLTISGANVLTF
>TRBV10-1|TRBJ2-1|TRBD2|many|17
TGCGCCAGCAGTGAGTCGTCGGGACTAGCGGTAAACAATGAGCAGTTCTTC
CASSESSGLAVNNEQFF
>TRBV15|TRBJ2-5|.|few|14
TGTGCCACCAGCAGAGACAGGATCCAAGAGACCCAGTACTTC
CATSRDRIQETQYF